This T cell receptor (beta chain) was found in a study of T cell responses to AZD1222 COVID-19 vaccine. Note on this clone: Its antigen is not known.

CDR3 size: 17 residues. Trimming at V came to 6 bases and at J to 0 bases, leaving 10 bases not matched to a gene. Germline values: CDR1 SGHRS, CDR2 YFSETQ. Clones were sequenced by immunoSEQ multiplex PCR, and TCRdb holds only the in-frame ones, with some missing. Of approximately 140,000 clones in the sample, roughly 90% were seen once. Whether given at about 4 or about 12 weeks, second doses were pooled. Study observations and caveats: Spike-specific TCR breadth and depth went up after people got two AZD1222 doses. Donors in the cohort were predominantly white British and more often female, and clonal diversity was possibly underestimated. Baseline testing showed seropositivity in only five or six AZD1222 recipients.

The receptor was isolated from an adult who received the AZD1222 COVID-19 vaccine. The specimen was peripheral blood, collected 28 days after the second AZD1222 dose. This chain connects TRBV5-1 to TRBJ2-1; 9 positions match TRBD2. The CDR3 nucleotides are TGCGCCAGCAATGTGCTGGCTAGCGGGGTCTCCTACAATGAGCAGTTCTTC. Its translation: CASNVLASGVSYNEQFF.